This TCR beta chain is drawn from a study of blood T cell repertoires in COVID-19. This table comes from immunoSEQ multiplex PCR, and its TCRdb copy is limited to in-frame clones, with some not included. The sample holds approximately 89,000 clones, 85% to 95% seen once. The CDR3 runs to 13 residues. From germline, CDR1 is SGHTA and CDR2 FQGNSA. The V and J ends lost 2 bases and 6 bases respectively, with 10 bases between them. The material sequenced was peripheral blood. V and J are TRBV7-2 and TRBJ1-2; possible D gene TRBD1, 5 bases. This TCR was recovered from a woman aged 60-75 years with active COVID-19. CDR3 residues: CASSLSREDGYTF. The CDR3 nucleotides read TGTGCCAGCAGCTTATCCAGGGAGGATGGCTACACCTTC.